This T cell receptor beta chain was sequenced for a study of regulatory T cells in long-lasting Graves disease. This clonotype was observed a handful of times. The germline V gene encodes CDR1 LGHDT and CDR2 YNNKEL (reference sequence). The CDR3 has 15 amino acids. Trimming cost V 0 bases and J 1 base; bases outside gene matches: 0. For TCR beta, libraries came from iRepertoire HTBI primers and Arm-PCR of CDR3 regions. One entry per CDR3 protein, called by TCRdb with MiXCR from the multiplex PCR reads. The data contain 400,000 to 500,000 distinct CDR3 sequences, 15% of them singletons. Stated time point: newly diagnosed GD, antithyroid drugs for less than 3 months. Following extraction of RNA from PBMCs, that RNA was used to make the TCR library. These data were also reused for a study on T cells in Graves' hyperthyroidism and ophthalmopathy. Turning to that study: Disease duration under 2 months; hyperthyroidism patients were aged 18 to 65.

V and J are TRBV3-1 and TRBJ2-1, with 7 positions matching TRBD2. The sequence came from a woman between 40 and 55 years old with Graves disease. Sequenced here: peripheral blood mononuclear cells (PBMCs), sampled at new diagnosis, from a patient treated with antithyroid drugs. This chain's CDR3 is CASSQELASYNEQFF. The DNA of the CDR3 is TGTGCCAGCAGCCAAGAACTAGCGTCCTACAATGAGCAGTTCTTC.